Below, 26 T cell receptor beta chains from the same sample are listed, as sequenced in a study of beta chain features in type 1 diabetes. Whole-study results and caveats: Across all four CD4+ subsets, people with type 1 diabetes showed modestly shorter TCRB CDR3s.

Sequenced material consisted of expressed TCRB transcripts (all of the isolated RNA was reverse transcribed). Measured with immunoSEQ multiplex PCR; TCRdb has only the in-frame clones, and not every one. The sample holds 600,000 to 700,000 clones, roughly 12% seen once. The antigens these receptors bind are not known. Sequenced sample: naive CD4+ T cells from blood. These receptors were taken from a man aged 30-40 years with type 1 diabetes.

The table lists this clone with a few counts. V usage is TRBV28 and J usage is TRBJ2-5; a possible D gene is TRBD1 (6 bases). The V gene lost 2 bases and the J gene lost 4 bases, with 11 bases spanning the gap. CDR1 and CDR2 (germline): MDHEN, SYDVKM. The CDR3 runs 14 residues. CDR3 sequence reads: CASSLGGKGETQYF. CDR3 sequence (DNA): TGTGCCAGCAGTTTAGGGGGCAAAGGAGAGACCCAGTACTTC.

This clone was seen more than once but under ten times. This specimen includes other DNA sequences encoding the same CDR3. The chain joins TRBV30 to TRBJ1-5; D unresolved. The germline gives CDR1 GTSNPN, CDR2 SVGIG (reference sequence). This CDR3 has 13 amino acids. V was shortened by 0 bases and J by 4 bases, with 7 bases between the two germline ends. CDR3 protein: CAWSVGLNQPQHF. For the CDR3, the DNA is TGTGCCTGGAGTGTAGGATTGAATCAGCCCCAGCATTTT.

The chain has TRBV5-1 and TRBJ1-5, with 9 bases matching TRBD1. The CDR3 contains 16 residues. The V gene's germline CDR1 is SGHRS and CDR2 YFSETQ. V lost 5 bases to trimming and J lost 7 bases; unmatched junction nucleotides: 13. In nucleotides, the CDR3 is TGCGCCAGCAGACCCGGGACAGGGACGGCTAGCCAGCCCCAGCATTTT. Encoded protein: CASRPGTGTASQPQHF. The whole variable domain, remainder taken from reference TRBV5-1 and TRBJ1-5, is KAGVTQTPRYLIKTRGQQVTLSCSPISGHRSVSWYQQTPGQGLQFLFEYFSETQRNKGNFPGRFSGRQFSNSRSEMNVSTLELGDSALYLCASRPGTGTASQPQHFGDGTRLSIL.

This clone was seen a handful of times. This sequence joins TRBV9 and TRBJ2-2; 7 bases map to TRBD1. The length of the CDR3 is 15 residues. Trimming cost V 2 bases and J 3 bases; bases outside gene matches: 4. Germline V gives CDR1 SGDLS, CDR2 YYNGEE. In DNA, the CDR3 is TGTGCCAGCAGCGTGACAGGGACCGACACCGGGGAGCTGTTTTTT. This codes for CASSVTGTDTGELFF.

This clone was seen a handful of times. This chain connects TRBV29-1 to TRBJ1-2; no definite D call. V shed 7 bases and J shed 6 bases, with 18 bases lying between them. The CDR3 is made up of 13 amino acids. The germline V gene encodes CDR1 SQVTM and CDR2 ANQGSEA. The CDR3 bases are TGCAGCGCCGTAGAAGGAGGGTGGGATGGCTACACCTTC. Translated: CSAVEGGWDGYTF.

The chain uses TRBV9 and TRBJ2-5; 13 positions match TRBD2. CDR3 length: 16 amino acids. V shed 0 bases and J 3 bases; nucleotides not matched to a gene: 2. Germline CDR1 and CDR2: SGDLS and YYNGEE. The CDR3 is CASSVAGTSGEETQYF. In DNA, the CDR3 is TGTGCCAGCAGCGTAGCGGGGACTAGCGGGGAAGAGACCCAGTACTTC.

A few counts support this clone. The chain uses TRBV11-2 and TRBJ1-1; D is possibly TRBD1 (6 bases). Germline CDR1 SGHAT, CDR2 FQNNGV. There are 13 residues in the CDR3. Trimming cost V 3 bases and J 7 bases, with 12 bases left between them. CDR3 region: CASSLGHVNEAFF. In DNA form, the CDR3 reads TGTGCCAGCAGCTTGGGACATGTGAATGAAGCTTTCTTT.

The chain recombines TRBV7-9 with TRBJ2-3; 11 nucleotides align to TRBD2. The CDR3 loop spans 15 amino acids. V lost 3 bases and J lost 3; bases outside the gene matches: 2. Germline V gives CDR1 SEHNR, CDR2 FQNEAQ (reference sequence). The CDR3 bases are TGTGCCAGCAGCTTTACTAGCGGGGGTACAGATACGCAGTATTTT. This sequence encodes CASSFTSGGTDTQYF.

The chain links TRBV7-2 to TRBJ1-3, with TRBD1 matching 8 bases. Trimming cost V 5 bases and J 4 bases; bases outside gene matches: 10. This CDR3 region has 16 residues. Per germline, CDR1 SGHTA and CDR2 FQGNSA. Written as DNA, the CDR3 is TGTGCCAGCAGCCATAACCGACAGGGGAGGGGAAACACCATATATTTT. It encodes CASSHNRQGRGNTIYF.

The V and J genes are TRBV5-1 and TRBJ2-5; 8 bases agree with TRBD1. V was pared by 5 bases and J by 2 bases, with 5 bases of the junction left unmatched. Germline V gene lookup returns CDR1 SGHRS and CDR2 YFSETQ. CDR3 length: 14 amino acids. CDR3 coding DNA: TGCGCCAGCAGTTTGACAGGGGATCAAGAGACCCAGTACTTC. This codes for CASSLTGDQETQYF.

The chain couples TRBV5-1 to TRBJ2-5; 9 bases match TRBD2. V trimming: 3 bases; J trimming: 2 bases; junction bases outside the gene matches: 5. Germline V lookup: CDR1 SGHRS, CDR2 YFSETQ. This CDR3 is 15 amino acids long. The CDR3 region has the DNA TGCGCCAGCAGCTCGGGACTAGCTGGGCAAGAGACCCAGTACTTC. Protein sequence: CASSSGLAGQETQYF.

This clone was observed a few times. This chain links TRBV4-2 with TRBJ2-5; 13 positions match TRBD2. Germline-derived CDR1 and CDR2 are LGHNA and YNFKEQ. With V trimmed by 3 bases and J by 3 bases, 1 base remained unmatched. The CDR3 is 15 amino acids. In DNA form, the CDR3 reads TGTGCCAGCAGCCATGGGACTAGCGGGGAAGAGACCCAGTACTTC. Translating it yields CASSHGTSGEETQYF.

This clone was seen only a few times. The CDR3 nucleotides read TGTGCCTGGAGAGGGGGACGGGAGGGCTACACCTTC. Encoded protein: CAWRGGREGYTF. The chain couples TRBV30 to TRBJ1-2; possibly TRBD1 for D (6 bases). The CDR3 spans 12 residues. Germline V gene sequence: CDR1 GTSNPN, CDR2 SVGIG (reference sequence). V shed 3 bases and J shed 8 bases, with 13 bases lying between them.

In its sample, this clone was seen a few times. The genes are TRBV18 and TRBJ1-4, with D hard to call. Germline V lookup: CDR1 KGHSH, CDR2 LQKENI. The germline V and J ends were trimmed by 0 bases and 0 bases, with 5 bases remaining between them. There are 15 residues in the CDR3. DNA for the CDR3: TGTGCCAGCTCACCACCGGGAGCAACTAATGAAAAACTGTTTTTT. It specifies CASSPPGATNEKLFF.

V is TRBV6-6 and J is TRBJ2-4, with TRBD1 matching over 9 bases. CDR3 length: 14 amino acids. The germline V gene encodes CDR1 MNHNY and CDR2 SVGAGI (reference sequence). The trim removed 7 bases at V and 7 bases at J, leaving 8 bases unmatched. CDR3 sequence: CASTNTDRGNIQYF. The CDR3 region has the DNA TGTGCCAGCACCAATACGGACAGGGGTAACATTCAGTACTTC.

This clone was detected a few times. The chain has TRBV20-1 and TRBJ1-2; D remains unclear. This CDR3 region has 10 residues. V was pared by 0 bases and J by 14 bases, with 10 bases between. CDR1 and CDR2 (germline): DFQATT, SNEGSKA (reference sequence). The CDR3 reads CSARDPPRTF. CDR3 DNA: TGCAGTGCTAGAGATCCCCCCAGAACCTTC.

A note on this clone: In the same sample, other DNA sequences code for this CDR3. This sequence joins TRBV9 and TRBJ1-3; D call uncertain. This CDR3 region has 14 residues. CDR1 is SGDLS, CDR2 YYNGEE, per germline. V shed 0 bases and J shed 1 base, with 5 bases lying between them. The CDR3 loop reads CASSVELSGNTIYF. CDR3 in DNA: TGTGCCAGCAGCGTAGAGCTTTCTGGAAACACCATATATTTT.

The chain combines TRBV5-6 with TRBJ2-5; no clear D gene. Deletions cut 6 bases from V and 1 base from J, with 13 bases between. Germline V CDR1 and CDR2: SGHDT, YYEEEE. The CDR3 runs 14 residues. In DNA, the CDR3 is TGTGCCAGCATCCTCTTGGGGTTCCAAGAGACCCAGTACTTC. Translation gives CASILLGFQETQYF.

This clone was seen only a few times. This rearrangement joins TRBV7-9 to TRBJ1-2, with a possible D match to TRBD1 (5 bases). Trimming stripped 5 bases from V and 7 bases from J, with 11 bases between. CDR3 size: 12 residues. Germline V CDR1 and CDR2: SEHNR, FQNEAQ (reference sequence). CDR3 DNA: TGTGCCAGCAGCATAAACAGGTCTGGCTACACCTTC. Its translation is CASSINRSGYTF.

This clone came up a few times. This sequence joins TRBV9 and TRBJ1-4, with D uncertain. Germline V gene data show CDR1 as SGDLS and CDR2 as YYNGEE. CDR3 length: 13 amino acids. The V end was cut by 0 bases, the J end by 7 bases, with 7 bases between. The CDR3 loop reads CASSVAATEKLFF. The CDR3 DNA reads TGTGCCAGCAGCGTAGCAGCGACTGAAAAACTGTTTTTT.

This chain uses TRBV5-1 with TRBJ1-3; 7 nucleotides align to TRBD1. In germline, CDR1 is SGHRS, CDR2 YFSETQ. This CDR3 has 14 amino acids. V shed 0 bases, J shed 9 bases, and the junction held 6 bases outside the gene matches. The CDR3 nucleotides read TGCGCCAGCAGCTTGGGACAGGGTTTGAGCACCATATATTTT. This sequence encodes CASSLGQGLSTIYF.

CDR3 region: CASRPTSGPTDTQYF. The CDR3 DNA is TGTGCCAGCAGACCTACTAGCGGACCCACAGATACGCAGTATTTT. This rearrangement joins TRBV6-5 to TRBJ2-3, with 8 bases lining up with TRBD2. The germline CDR1 and CDR2 sequences are MNHEY and SVGAGI. The J segment lost 2 bases and the V segment lost 6 bases, leaving 7 bases of the junction unmatched. The length of the CDR3 is 15 residues.

The V call is TRBV6-1, the J call TRBJ1-2, with D possibly matching TRBD1 (6 bases). Between the trimmed V and J ends, which lost 10 bases and 4 bases, there was a span of 22 bases. Germline CDR1 MNHNS, CDR2 SASEGT. The CDR3 runs to 15 residues. This CDR3 reads CATRVGRGFLYGYTF. CDR3 DNA: TGTGCCACCAGGGTTGGCAGGGGATTCCTCTATGGCTACACCTTC.

The rearrangement links TRBV5-1 to TRBJ1-1, with D maybe TRBD1 (5 bases). With 6 bases removed from V and 5 bases from J, the gap between germline ends came to 14 bases. The CDR3 is made up of 13 amino acids. Germline CDR1 SGHRS, CDR2 YFSETQ. CDR3 sequence (DNA): TGCGCCAGCACCTACGAGGGGAGGACTGAAGCTTTCTTT. Protein: CASTYEGRTEAFF.

V and J are TRBV6-5 and TRBJ1-5; a possible D gene is TRBD1 (6 bases). CDR1 MNHEY and CDR2 SVGAGI come from the germline V gene. This CDR3 has 15 residues. The germline V and J ends were trimmed by 5 bases and 1 base, with 12 bases remaining between them. The DNA for the CDR3 is TGTGCCAGCAGTAGAAACAGGGAGAGCAATCAGCCCCAGCATTTT. Its protein is CASSRNRESNQPQHF.

With regard to this clone: At one of its ends the junction is not consistent with the germline gene, which may arise from a read error. The chain combines TRBV20-1 with TRBJ1-2; possible D gene TRBD1, 5 bases. The CDR3 is 11 amino acids. The germline V gene has CDR1 DFQATT and CDR2 SNEGSKA (reference sequence). The CDR3 nucleotides are TGCAGTGCTGGGGGATCCGGGACTGCACTCTTC. Translated: CSAGGSGTALF.